The 22 T cell receptor beta chains given below trace back to one sample, sequenced in a study of T-cell reconstitution after alpha-beta-depleted transplantation in children. Preparation of the TCRbeta library involved a method that used unique molecular identifiers. A single record per CDR3 protein comes from TCRdb applying MiXCR to the PCR reads. Of about 600,000 distinct CDR3 sequences listed, under 15% are singletons. The input for sequencing was PBMCs, mostly from graft donor cells, taken 360 days after TCRalphabeta/CD19-depleted stem cell transplant. The receptors stem from a male patient aged 10 to 17 who had a stem cell transplant for acute myeloid leukemia, so the T cells may come from the graft donor.

This clonotype was counted only a few times. The chain carries TRBV28 and TRBJ2-7; 7 bases align to TRBD2. The CDR3 sequence is 15 residues long. Germline values: CDR1 MDHEN, CDR2 SYDVKM. V shed 6 bases, J shed 6 bases, and the junction held 14 bases outside the gene matches. The CDR3 loop reads CASSKPGLLLSEQYF. CDR3 DNA: TGTGCCAGCAGCAAGCCGGGACTACTCCTCAGCGAGCAGTACTTC. The whole variable domain, filled in from reference TRBV28 and TRBJ2-7, reads DVKVTQSSRYLVKRTGEKVFLECVQDMDHENMFWYRQDPGLGLRLIYFSYDVKMKEKGDIPEGYSVSREKKERFSLILESASTNQTSMYLCASSKPGLLLSEQYFGPGTRLTVT.

This clonotype appeared a few times. V and J are TRBV24-1 and TRBJ2-1, with 9 bases that match TRBD2. Germline V gene sequence: CDR1 KGHDR, CDR2 SFDVKD. V dropped 3 bases and J dropped 3; count of bases not matched to a gene: 8. The CDR3 spans 17 residues. The CDR3 here is CATSDPLAGDVYNEQFF. The CDR3 DNA follows: TGTGCCACCAGTGATCCCTTAGCGGGGGACGTCTACAATGAGCAGTTCTTC.

The J gene is TRBJ2-1, the V gene TRBV19; possible D gene TRBD1, 6 bases. V was trimmed by 1 base and J by 3 bases, leaving 13 bases between them. The length of the CDR3 is 16 residues. CDR1 is LNHDA and CDR2 is SQIVND in the germline V gene (reference sequence). The CDR3 DNA follows: TGTGCCAGTAGTATAGGGGTAGGGGACATCTACAATGAGCAGTTCTTC. Translation gives CASSIGVGDIYNEQFF.

This clonotype has more than one count but fewer than ten. This rearrangement joins TRBV12-3 or TRBV12-4 to TRBJ2-7, with D uncertain. The CDR3 runs 12 residues. V was pared by 3 bases and J by 4 bases, with 7 bases between. This chain's CDR3 is CASSFDWYEQYF. DNA of the CDR3: TGTGCCAGCAGTTTTGACTGGTACGAGCAGTACTTC.

J is TRBJ2-7 and V is TRBV28; 15 bases agree with TRBD2. The CDR3 covers 19 residues. Germline V CDR1 and CDR2: MDHEN, SYDVKM. V was clipped by 6 bases and J by 0 bases; unmatched bases: 12. This CDR3 reads CASRITSGLAGGGSYEQYF. CDR3 bases: TGTGCCAGCAGGATAACCTCCGGACTAGCGGGAGGGGGCTCCTACGAGCAGTACTTC.

This clonotype was recorded many times. This chain connects TRBV29-1 to TRBJ2-3; D is ambiguous. Trimming took 4 bases from V and 2 from J, leaving 7 bases between them. The CDR3 covers 12 residues. The germline CDR1 and CDR2 sequences are SQVTM and ANQGSEA. CDR3 bases: TGCAGCGTTGGGCTCATCACAGATACGCAGTATTTT. It specifies CSVGLITDTQYF.

This clonotype was found a few times. This chain connects TRBV20-1 to TRBJ1-1; D is possibly TRBD1 (5 bases). Trimming shortened V by 7 bases and J by 0 bases, and 21 bases separated the two germline ends. This CDR3 region has 16 residues. Germline CDR1 is DFQATT and CDR2 is SNEGSKA (reference sequence). The CDR3 coding sequence is TGCAGTGAACCGAGGGGTCCCGCGGGCATGAACACTGAAGCTTTCTTT. Translated: CSEPRGPAGMNTEAFF.

The chain combines TRBV25-1 with TRBJ2-2; no firm D call. Per the germline V gene, CDR1 is MGHDK and CDR2 is SYGVNS. V gave up 1 base and J gave up 6 bases, with 18 bases separating them. CDR3 length: 17 amino acids. DNA of the CDR3: TGTGCCAGCAGTGAATTAATGAGTGACTTTTTCCCCGGGGAGCTGTTTTTT. It is translated as CASSELMSDFFPGELFF.

The rearrangement joins TRBV28 to TRBJ2-3; weak D call: TRBD2 (6 bases). With 6 bases removed from V and 5 bases from J, the gap between germline ends came to 12 bases. CDR3 length equals 13 residues. From germline, CDR1 is MDHEN and CDR2 SYDVKM. CDR3 coding DNA: TGTGCCAGCAGCAGCGGGCCCTTAGATACGCAGTATTTT. This codes for CASSSGPLDTQYF.

This clonotype was counted many times. V gene TRBV12-3 or TRBV12-4 combines with J gene TRBJ2-1; a weak D match, TRBD2 (6 bases). V lost 4 bases and J 6 bases, leaving 22 bases between the germline ends. The CDR3 length is 17 residues. The CDR3 is CASSSIGAPRRGNEQFF. The CDR3 nucleotides are TGTGCCAGCAGTTCCATCGGGGCCCCAAGGAGGGGCAATGAGCAGTTCTTC.

The CDR3 coding sequence is TGTGCCAGCCGGACTAGCGGGAGGCATTACAATGAGCAGTTCTTC. Amino acid sequence: CASRTSGRHYNEQFF. V is TRBV5-4 and J is TRBJ2-1; 14 positions match TRBD2. This CDR3 contains 15 residues. The germline gives CDR1 SGHNT, CDR2 YYREEE (reference sequence). V was clipped by 7 bases and J by 4 bases; unmatched bases: 4.

This clonotype was seen more than once but under ten times. This chain connects TRBV6-5 to TRBJ1-5, with 9 bases fitting TRBD1. The CDR3 sequence is 17 residues long. Trimming removed 2 bases from V and 0 bases from J; junction bases left unmatched: 5. Germline assignment: CDR1 MNHEY and CDR2 SVGAGI. The CDR3 region has the DNA TGTGCCAGCAGTTACCCTGGGACAGGGCTTAGCAATCAGCCCCAGCATTTT. It translates to CASSYPGTGLSNQPQHF.

This clonotype was detected a few times. The chain employs TRBV20-1 and TRBJ2-7; 7 nucleotides line up with TRBD2. V dropped 1 base and J dropped 1; count of bases not matched to a gene: 7. Germline V gene lookup returns CDR1 DFQATT and CDR2 SNEGSKA (reference sequence). CDR3 length: 15 amino acids. Here the CDR3 reads CSARGASGFSYEQYF. The CDR3 bases are TGCAGTGCTAGAGGAGCTAGCGGCTTTTCCTACGAGCAGTACTTC.

The V call is TRBV29-1, the J call TRBJ2-5; 9 nucleotides agree with TRBD1. Per germline, CDR1 SQVTM and CDR2 ANQGSEA. The CDR3 runs 16 residues. The trim removed 3 bases at V and 0 bases at J, leaving 8 bases unmatched. Written as DNA, the CDR3 is TGCAGCGTTGACCCCCGGGACAGGGTGAACCAAGAGACCCAGTACTTC. This translates into CSVDPRDRVNQETQYF. Combining the CDR3 with reference TRBV29-1 and TRBJ2-5 gives the whole variable domain SAVISQKPSRDICQRGTSLTIQCQVDSQVTMMFWYRQQPGQSLTLIATANQGSEATYESGFVIDKFPISRPNLTFSTLTVSNMSPEDSSIYLCSVDPRDRVNQETQYFGPGTRLLVL.

This chain connects TRBV3-1 to TRBJ2-7, with D perhaps TRBD1 or TRBD2 (5 bases each). There are 12 residues in the CDR3. Germline CDR1 and CDR2: LGHDT and YNNKEL (reference sequence). Trimming removed 5 bases from V and 9 bases from J, with 14 bases in between. This CDR3 is CASSAPGGGQYF. The CDR3 DNA follows: TGTGCCAGCAGCGCTCCGGGTGGGGGGCAGTACTTC.

The rearrangement links TRBV6-5 to TRBJ1-1; D not certain. The germline V and J ends were trimmed by 2 bases and 4 bases, with 14 bases remaining between them. This CDR3 comprises 15 residues. The germline V gene has CDR1 MNHEY and CDR2 SVGAGI. CDR3: CASSYLGVVITEAFF. The CDR3 DNA reads as TGTGCCAGCAGTTACCTCGGGGTTGTAATCACTGAAGCTTTCTTT.

This clonotype has more than one count but fewer than ten. This rearrangement joins TRBV4-3 to TRBJ2-7; D is undetermined. CDR1 LGHNA and CDR2 YSLEER come from the germline V gene. V was clipped by 0 bases and J by 3 bases, with 15 bases between them. The CDR3 extends over 16 amino acids. The CDR3 coding sequence is TGCGCCAGCAGCCAAGATTGGGCGGTAGGAATCTACGAGCAGTACTTC. Protein product: CASSQDWAVGIYEQYF.

The chain couples TRBV6-5 to TRBJ2-1, with 11 bases that match TRBD2. Germline-derived CDR1 and CDR2 are MNHEY and SVGAGI. V lost 4 bases and J lost 7; bases outside the gene matches: 12. This CDR3 contains 17 residues. CDR3 in amino acids: CASSSSRLAGIWNEQFF. In nucleotides, the CDR3 is TGTGCCAGCAGTTCCTCTCGACTAGCGGGAATTTGGAATGAGCAGTTCTTC.

This clonotype was observed a few times. This chain links TRBV27 with TRBJ2-3; TRBD2 might be the D (5 bases). Germline CDR1 reads MNHEY; CDR2 reads SMNVEV (reference sequence). Trimming took off 10 bases at V and 3 bases at J, with 17 bases between the two ends. This CDR3 region has 14 residues. For the CDR3, the DNA is TGTGCCACCTGTATCGCACGGAGGACAGATACGCAGTATTTT. As protein: CATCIARRTDTQYF.

The genes are TRBV10-3 and TRBJ2-1, with 10 bases identical to TRBD2. V dropped 6 bases and J dropped 1; count of bases not matched to a gene: 15. The germline gives CDR1 ENHRY, CDR2 SYGVKD. This CDR3 spans 19 amino acids. The CDR3 loop reads CAIRRLAGLLSKSYNEQFF. CDR3 coding DNA: TGTGCCATCAGACGACTAGCGGGCCTCCTCTCAAAATCCTACAATGAGCAGTTCTTC.

This clonotype was seen at least ten times. This chain links TRBV10-2 with TRBJ2-7, with 9 bases matching TRBD2. The germline V gene encodes CDR1 WSHSY and CDR2 SAAADI. Trimming at V came to 2 bases and at J to 5 bases, leaving 13 bases not matched to a gene. The CDR3 loop spans 17 amino acids. The CDR3 loop is CASSERGGRAMMDEQYF. The CDR3 DNA is TGCGCCAGCAGTGAGCGCGGCGGGAGGGCGATGATGGACGAGCAGTACTTC.

This clonotype was found a few times. J is TRBJ2-1 and V is TRBV20-1; D is undetermined. Germline-derived CDR1 and CDR2 are DFQATT and SNEGSKA (reference sequence). This CDR3 has 14 residues. V shed 3 bases and J shed 10 bases, with 19 bases lying between them. The CDR3 spells CSARAKLHAGEQFF. CDR3 sequence (DNA): TGCAGTGCTAGGGCGAAACTACATGCTGGCGAGCAGTTCTTC.